Each of the 32 T cell receptor beta chains below was sequenced from the same sample in a study of OX40 agonist ivuxolimab in advanced cancers. Sequencing was performed with immunoSEQ multiplex PCR; in TCRdb, only in-frame clones are kept and a portion is missing. Here the sample spans around 21,000 clones, about 86% being singletons. The sequences come from CD4+ or CD8+ T cells sorted from blood, collected in a trial of the OX40 agonist ivuxolimab. These receptors all come from an adult with an advanced solid tumor such as melanoma, head and neck, liver or kidney cancer.

The chain links TRBV5-5 to TRBJ2-2; D remains ambiguous. Germline V lookup: CDR1 SGHKS, CDR2 YYEKEE (reference sequence). The CDR3 loop spans 14 amino acids. V shed 0 bases and J shed 7 bases, with 10 bases lying between them. Here the CDR3 reads CASSLETFYGELFF. The CDR3, as DNA: TGTGCCAGCAGCTTGGAGACTTTCTACGGGGAGCTGTTTTTT.

The chain has TRBV5-1 and TRBJ1-1; D perhaps matches TRBD1 (5 bases). Germline V gene sequence: CDR1 SGHRS, CDR2 YFSETQ. V shed 4 bases and J shed 2 bases, with 24 bases lying between them. CDR3 length: 18 amino acids. The CDR3 DNA follows: TGCGCCAGCAGCACAGGTTTCGTAGCGCCGGGTCTAAACACTGAAGCTTTCTTT. It specifies CASSTGFVAPGLNTEAFF.

V and J are TRBV10-3 and TRBJ2-7; TRBD1 matches at 9 bases. The CDR3 totals 14 residues. Germline V lookup: CDR1 ENHRY, CDR2 SYGVKD. V was clipped by 2 bases and J by 2 bases; unmatched bases: 1. CDR3: CAISEGQGPYEQYF. The CDR3, as DNA: TGTGCCATCAGTGAGGGACAGGGGCCCTACGAGCAGTACTTC.

This clone was recorded once. The V and J genes are TRBV5-5 and TRBJ2-7; 9 bases align to TRBD1. Germline loops: CDR1 SGHKS, CDR2 YYEKEE (reference sequence). Trimming cost V 6 bases and J 3 bases; bases outside gene matches: 7. This CDR3 has 14 amino acids. CDR3 amino acids: CASTGTGIRYEQYF. In DNA form, the CDR3 reads TGTGCCAGCACCGGGACAGGGATACGCTACGAGCAGTACTTC. The full variable domain, completed using reference TRBV5-5 and TRBJ2-7, is DAGVTQSPTHLIKTRGQQVTLRCSPISGHKSVSWYQQVLGQGPQFIFQYYEKEERGRGNFPDRFSARQFPNYSSELNVNALLLGDSALYLCASTGTGIRYEQYFGPGTRLTVT.

The chain is built from TRBV5-8 and TRBJ2-2; D gene unclear. Germline CDR1 is SGHTS and CDR2 is YDEGEE. Trimming pared 1 base from V and 2 bases from J, leaving 6 bases between. The CDR3 loop spans 14 amino acids. The CDR3 nucleotides are TGTGCCAGCAGCTTGCGCACTAACACCGGGGAGCTGTTTTTT. As protein: CASSLRTNTGELFF.

V is TRBV11-3 and J is TRBJ1-1; weak D call: TRBD1 (5 bases). The CDR3 covers 19 residues. CDR1 SGHNT and CDR2 YENEEA come from the germline V gene. The V end was cut by 6 bases, the J end by 0 bases, with 26 bases between. Here the CDR3 reads CASSYLGPGRSLLNTEAFF. The DNA of the CDR3 is TGTGCCAGCAGTTATCTCGGGCCGGGACGGAGCTTATTGAACACTGAAGCTTTCTTT. The variable domain in full, with the rest retrieved from reference TRBV11-3 and TRBJ1-1, is EAGVVQSPRYKIIEKKQPVAFWCNPISGHNTLYWYLQNLGQGPELLIRYENEEAVDDSQLPKDRFSAERLKGVDSTLKIQPAELGDSAVYLCASSYLGPGRSLLNTEAFFGQGTRLTVV.

The chain employs TRBV5-5 and TRBJ2-7, with 8 positions matching TRBD1. Germline V lookup: CDR1 SGHKS, CDR2 YYEKEE (reference sequence). The CDR3 is made up of 14 amino acids. The trim removed 5 bases at V and 3 bases at J, leaving 7 bases unmatched. In nucleotides, the CDR3 is TGTGCCAGCAGGGCCGGGACAGGAATCTACGAGCAGTACTTC. Translating gives CASRAGTGIYEQYF.

The gene calls are TRBV4-1 and TRBJ1-5; TRBD1 is a possible D gene (5 bases). V was shortened by 1 base and J by 4 bases, with 8 bases between the two germline ends. The CDR3 has 14 residues. CDR1 and CDR2 from the germline V gene are MGHRA and YSYEKL. The CDR3 spells CASSQGQRNQPQHF. The CDR3 DNA follows: TGCGCCAGCAGCCAAGGACAGCGAAATCAGCCCCAGCATTTT.

The V gene is TRBV9, the J gene TRBJ2-5, with D maybe TRBD1 (5 bases). Germline V gene data show CDR1 as SGDLS and CDR2 as YYNGEE. V was trimmed by 4 bases and J by 0 bases, leaving 13 bases between them. The CDR3 is made up of 15 amino acids. In nucleotides, the CDR3 is TGTGCCAGCAGCTATTCTCAGGGATACCAAGAGACCCAGTACTTC. Protein product: CASSYSQGYQETQYF.

V and J are TRBV4-2 and TRBJ1-6; D may be TRBD1 (5 bases). Germline V gives CDR1 LGHNA, CDR2 YNFKEQ. The CDR3 spans 15 residues. Deletions cut 0 bases from V and 5 bases from J, with 8 bases between. The DNA for the CDR3 is TGTGCCAGCAGCCAAGAGCGGGGGAATAATTCACCCCTCCACTTT. Translated, it gives CASSQERGNNSPLHF.

Only one count was recorded for this clone. The V call is TRBV7-2, the J call TRBJ2-7; no definite D call. There are 13 residues in the CDR3. The V gene's germline CDR1 is SGHTA and CDR2 FQGNSA. V was trimmed by 5 bases and J by 4 bases, leaving 12 bases between them. The DNA of the CDR3 is TGTGCCAGCAGCGTCCAAGGGTTGTACGAGCAGTACTTC. Its protein product is CASSVQGLYEQYF.

The DNA for the CDR3 is TGTGCCTGGAGTGTACTTGGCCATACCTACGAGCAGTACTTC. Its protein is CAWSVLGHTYEQYF. The gene calls are TRBV30 and TRBJ2-7; D not certain. Trimming removed 0 bases from V and 2 bases from J, with 11 bases in between. The CDR3 totals 14 residues. Germline CDR1 is GTSNPN and CDR2 is SVGIG (reference sequence).

V usage is TRBV2 and J usage is TRBJ2-5; unclear D gene. The germline gives CDR1 SNHLY, CDR2 FYNNEI. The CDR3 totals 11 residues. V was pared by 2 bases and J by 4 bases, with 2 bases between. DNA of the CDR3: TGTGCCAGCAGTGAACGAGAGACCCAGTACTTC. It encodes CASSERETQYF. Filled out from reference TRBV2 and TRBJ2-5, the complete variable domain reads EPEVTQTPSHQVTQMGQEVILRCVPISNHLYFYWYRQILGQKVEFLVSFYNNEISEKSEIFDDQFSVERPDGSNFTLKIRSTKLEDSAMYFCASSERETQYFGPGTRLLVL.

The V gene is TRBV28, the J gene TRBJ2-3; TRBD1 might be the D (5 bases). Germline V gene sequence: CDR1 MDHEN, CDR2 SYDVKM. This CDR3 region has 14 residues. V gave up 6 bases and J gave up 1 base, with 11 bases separating them. The CDR3: CASSPLRGTDTQYF. CDR3 coding DNA: TGTGCCAGCAGCCCTCTCAGGGGCACAGATACGCAGTATTTT.

The chain couples TRBV28 to TRBJ2-7; TRBD1 agrees at 7 bases. The trim removed 5 bases at V and 5 bases at J, leaving 21 bases unmatched. This CDR3 is built from 18 residues. CDR1 is MDHEN, CDR2 SYDVKM, per germline. Here the CDR3 DNA reads TGTGCCAGCAGTCCGACTGACAGGGCGTCCAACCCGCCGAACGAGCAGTACTTC. Translation gives CASSPTDRASNPPNEQYF. The variable domain in full, with the rest retrieved from reference TRBV28 and TRBJ2-7, is DVKVTQSSRYLVKRTGEKVFLECVQDMDHENMFWYRQDPGLGLRLIYFSYDVKMKEKGDIPEGYSVSREKKERFSLILESASTNQTSMYLCASSPTDRASNPPNEQYFGPGTRLTVT.

J is TRBJ1-5 and V is TRBV18; maybe TRBD1 (5 bases). Germline V gene data show CDR1 as KGHSH and CDR2 as LQKENI. This CDR3 spans 18 amino acids. V lost 3 bases, J lost 0 bases, and 18 bases lay in between. CDR3 amino acids: CASSPRTGTGYSNQPQHF. The CDR3 nucleotides are TGTGCCAGCTCACCGCGTACCGGGACGGGATATAGCAATCAGCCCCAGCATTTT.

V and J are TRBV19 and TRBJ2-1; D not resolved. In germline, CDR1 is LNHDA, CDR2 SQIVND (reference sequence). The ends were cut back, 3 bases at V and 1 base at J, with 10 bases in the middle. CDR3 length equals 15 residues. The CDR3, as DNA: TGTGCCAGTAGTATCAGTGGATGGTCCTACAATGAGCAGTTCTTC. Its protein product is CASSISGWSYNEQFF.

The chain is built from TRBV28 and TRBJ1-1, with 9 bases identical to TRBD1. This CDR3 spans 15 amino acids. V trimming: 3 bases; J trimming: 3 bases; junction bases outside the gene matches: 5. Germline V CDR1 and CDR2: MDHEN, SYDVKM. The CDR3 loop reads CASSLGTGSYTEAFF. The CDR3 DNA reads as TGTGCCAGCAGTTTGGGGACAGGGAGCTACACTGAAGCTTTCTTT.

V and J are TRBV6-5 and TRBJ2-1; no firm D call. V lost 8 bases, J lost 2 bases, and 13 bases lay in between. The CDR3 runs 14 residues. Germline V CDR1 and CDR2: MNHEY, SVGAGI. The DNA of the CDR3 is TGTGCCAGCGGAGACTCGCCCCCCTACAATGAGCAGTTCTTC. Translating gives CASGDSPPYNEQFF.

The rearrangement joins TRBV5-1 to TRBJ1-4, with 7 bases lining up with TRBD1. Germline CDR1 reads SGHRS; CDR2 reads YFSETQ. The V and J ends lost 0 bases and 4 bases, in that order; junction bases with no gene match: 9. The CDR3 length is 17 residues. The CDR3 reads CASSLDAGGRFNEKLFF. The CDR3 DNA reads as TGCGCCAGCAGCTTGGACGCAGGGGGAAGGTTTAATGAAAAACTGTTTTTT.

This clone appeared a single time. Written as DNA, the CDR3 is TGTGCCAGCAGCTCCATCACTAGCGGGGGGAACACCGGGGAGCTGTTTTTT. Translated, it gives CASSSITSGGNTGELFF. This chain uses TRBV13 with TRBJ2-2; TRBD2 aligns across 11 bases. The CDR3 contains 17 residues. Germline-derived CDR1 and CDR2 are PRHDT and FYEKMQ (reference sequence). J was trimmed by 1 base and V by 4 bases; bases with no gene match: 5.

The V and J genes are TRBV5-6 and TRBJ2-3; TRBD1 agrees at 9 bases. The CDR3 consists of 17 residues. V dropped 6 bases and J dropped 4; count of bases not matched to a gene: 15. The germline gives CDR1 SGHDT, CDR2 YYEEEE. The CDR3 bases are TGTGCCAGCACCTGGGGTCCGGGACAGGGAGGTCCAGATACGCAGTATTTT. Amino acid sequence: CASTWGPGQGGPDTQYF. The whole variable domain, remainder taken from reference TRBV5-6 and TRBJ2-3, is DAGVTQSPTHLIKTRGQQVTLRCSPKSGHDTVSWYQQALGQGPQFIFQYYEEEERQRGNFPDRFSGHQFPNYSSELNVNALLLGDSALYLCASTWGPGQGGPDTQYFGPGTRLTVL.

This clone was recorded a few times. The chain uses TRBV10-3 and TRBJ1-2; 8 nucleotides match TRBD1. The V gene's germline CDR1 is ENHRY and CDR2 SYGVKD. CDR3 length equals 16 residues. J was trimmed by 0 bases and V by 2 bases; bases with no gene match: 5. The CDR3 region has the DNA TGTGCCATCAGTGAGGTCAGGGGGCCATCTAACTATGGCTACACCTTC. Amino acids: CAISEVRGPSNYGYTF.

V and J are TRBV19 and TRBJ2-1, with D perhaps matching TRBD2 (6 bases). V shed 5 bases and J shed 9 bases, with 20 bases lying between them. This CDR3 spans 15 amino acids. Germline assignment: CDR1 LNHDA and CDR2 SQIVND (reference sequence). CDR3 sequence reads: CASSPANLLATEQFF. The CDR3, as DNA: TGTGCCAGTAGTCCGGCCAACCTCCTAGCGACTGAGCAGTTCTTC.

In its sample, this clone was seen once. The chain uses TRBV18 and TRBJ2-5, with a tentative D call TRBD2 (5 bases). The ends were cut back, 3 bases at V and 5 bases at J, with 10 bases in the middle. Per germline, CDR1 KGHSH and CDR2 LQKENI. This CDR3 is 13 amino acids long. Written as DNA, the CDR3 is TGTGCCAGCTCACCGGACTTACGGGAGACCCAGTACTTC. The encoded protein is CASSPDLRETQYF.

The chain has TRBV29-1 and TRBJ2-1; 7 nucleotides align to TRBD2. Germline trimming cut 7 bases from V and 8 bases from J; bases unmatched to any gene: 14. In germline, CDR1 is SQVTM, CDR2 ANQGSEA. This CDR3 comprises 14 residues. The CDR3 DNA reads TGCAGCGGGTTCCGGGACTACCTTCTAGATGAGCAGTTCTTC. Translated, it gives CSGFRDYLLDEQFF.

A word on this clone: Mismatch with germline at one junction end may stem from a read error. The chain employs TRBV2 and TRBJ1-2; no clear D. CDR3 length equals 12 residues. The germline CDR1 and CDR2 sequences are SNHLY and FYNNEI. CDR3 sequence: CASREDYYGYTF. The CDR3 DNA is TGTGCCAGCAGGGAAGACTACTATGGCTACACCTTC.

As DNA, the CDR3 is TGTGCCAGCAGCTTAGGACTGCCCACAGATACGCAGTATTTT. It encodes CASSLGLPTDTQYF. The rearrangement uses TRBV11-2 and TRBJ2-3, with D unclear. Germline V gives CDR1 SGHAT, CDR2 FQNNGV. Trimming removed 1 base at V and 2 bases at J, with 7 bases between. The CDR3 has 14 amino acids.

V is TRBV5-4 and J is TRBJ2-6; no clear D gene. CDR1 is SGHNT, CDR2 YYREEE, per germline (reference sequence). CDR3 length equals 17 residues. Trimming cost V 1 base and J 0 bases, with 11 bases left between them. CDR3 region: CASSLFGLTSGANVLTF. Here the CDR3 DNA reads TGTGCCAGCAGCTTGTTTGGGTTGACCTCTGGGGCCAACGTCCTGACTTTC.

The chain has TRBV5-1 and TRBJ2-3; 8 bases map to TRBD2. The junction had 5 bases not matched to a gene; V was cut back by 0 bases and J by 2 bases. The CDR3 runs to 16 residues. Germline-derived CDR1 and CDR2 are SGHRS and YFSETQ. CDR3 region: CASSLASGGPTDTQYF. CDR3 in DNA: TGCGCCAGCAGCTTGGCCAGCGGGGGCCCCACAGATACGCAGTATTTT.

A single count supports this clone. The chain couples TRBV18 to TRBJ2-1, with D perhaps TRBD1 (6 bases). V lost 2 bases to trimming and J lost 0 bases, with 14 bases between them. The CDR3 is 17 amino acids. The germline V gene has CDR1 KGHSH and CDR2 LQKENI. The CDR3 protein is CASSPSWGPSSYNEQFF. The CDR3 nucleotides are TGTGCCAGCTCACCAAGTTGGGGGCCGAGCTCCTACAATGAGCAGTTCTTC. Variable domain in full (rest from reference TRBV18 and TRBJ2-1): NAGVMQNPRHLVRRRGQEARLRCSPMKGHSHVYWYRQLPEEGLKFMVYLQKENIIDESGMPKERFSAEFPKEGPSILRIQQVVRGDSAAYFCASSPSWGPSSYNEQFFGPGTRLTVL.

The rearrangement links TRBV28 to TRBJ1-2, with D perhaps matching TRBD1 (6 bases). The CDR3 consists of 16 residues. Trimming left V 3 bases short and J 2 bases short, with 16 bases between. In germline, CDR1 is MDHEN, CDR2 SYDVKM. The DNA of the CDR3 is TGTGCCAGCAGTTTCTGGGACAATGCGAAGAACTATGGCTACACCTTC. Its protein product is CASSFWDNAKNYGYTF.